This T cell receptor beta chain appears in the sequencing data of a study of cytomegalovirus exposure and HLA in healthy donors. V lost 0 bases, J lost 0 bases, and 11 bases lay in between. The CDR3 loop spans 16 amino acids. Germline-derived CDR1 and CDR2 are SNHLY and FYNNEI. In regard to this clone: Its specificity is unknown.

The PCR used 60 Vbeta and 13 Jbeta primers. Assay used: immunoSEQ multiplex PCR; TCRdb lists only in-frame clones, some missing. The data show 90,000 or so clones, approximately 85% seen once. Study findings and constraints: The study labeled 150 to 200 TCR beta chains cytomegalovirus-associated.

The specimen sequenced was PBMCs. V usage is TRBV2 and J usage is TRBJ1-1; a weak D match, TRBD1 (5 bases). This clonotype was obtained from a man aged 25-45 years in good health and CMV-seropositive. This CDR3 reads CASSEAAGRMNTEAFF. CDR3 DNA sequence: TGTGCCAGCAGTGAAGCGGCAGGGAGGATGAACACTGAAGCTTTCTTT.